This TCR beta chain was sequenced during a study of blood T cells in healthy people across ages (dated by TCRdb to between 2014 and 2017). Context from the whole study: In model experiments, template switching captured roughly one uniquely barcoded TCR beta cDNA molecule for every two T cells. Four age groups were formed from the donors: young (average approximately 15 years), middle-aged (approximately 39), aged (about 68) and long-lived (more than 75). Using deep sequencing normalized with unique cDNA molecular identifiers, the study measured how TCR beta repertoire diversity changes with age. Using the same blood draw, the study looked at two additional independent replicas of 1 million unique cDNA reads for two donors, one aged 18 to 30 and the other aged 80 or older. Donors of different ages were randomly distributed across sequencing lanes to avoid experimental bias.

The study at large found these results: The CMV infection status of donors was not known, potentially confounding age-related changes in expanded clonotypes. Bulk unsorted PBMC profiling prevented conclusive comparison of naive and antigen-experienced compartments. There was a strong correlation between observed TCR beta diversity and the percentage of naive T cells measured by flow cytometry. As age increased, observed TCR beta diversity per million T cells dropped in a roughly linear way, and a significant reduction was already evident by age 40. Estimates of total diversity based on one million sequenced T cells were considered lower bounds and underestimates. Compared with the aged group, the long-lived group had more naive CD4+ T cells, fewer expanded clones and increased TCR diversity, suggesting age selection.

On this clonotype: Its recognized antigen is unknown. Per-nucleotide qualities are absent, and no much larger clonotype sits a single base away.

Receptors were amplified or captured by 5' RACE. This sample was sequenced with an Illumina HiSeq 2500. A second PCR of about 7 to 12 cycles was run with a J-beta primer mix and a sample-barcoded 5' primer. A template-switch 5' adaptor carrying 12 random nucleotides introduced a unique molecular identifier onto each TCR beta cDNA molecule. At least 3 million CDR3-containing paired-end reads were obtained from each sample. First-strand cDNA was synthesized from all RNA with the Mint cDNA synthesis kit, primed by a TRBC-specific oligonucleotide. Following uracil-DNA glycosylase treatment, all cDNA underwent a first 18-cycle PCR with the universal primers M1SS and BC2_uni_R. The study's processing was this. For normalization, 1 million high-quality reads were randomly selected from each sample, with every read carrying a distinct molecular identifier. Reads with shared molecular identifiers were discarded instead of being binned into consensus sequences. MiTCR, run with a Q25 quality threshold and the strictest error-elimination algorithm, handled CDR3 identification, clonotype clustering and error correction. A nonparametric unseen species model with Euler transformation was used to estimate a lower bound on total TCR beta diversity. TCRdb reprocessed the public reads (quality trimming at Q25 with fastp, clone calling with MiXCR) and kept in-frame beta chains. Rows matching on CDR3 protein sequence are summarized as one entry with the most common DNA and genes. The V and J calls reflect TCRdb's pipeline rather than the authors' work. The sample table shows roughly 700,000 distinct CDR3 sequences, and approximately 49% are seen once. The ten largest clones represent 30% to 35% of the sample.

The germline V gene specifies LGHNA as CDR1 and YSLEER as CDR2. Trimmed from V: 0 bases; trimmed from J: 9 bases; junction bases lacking a gene match: 7. Counted from cysteine to phenylalanine, this CDR3 has 15 amino acids. The entry retains the CDR3 DNA only, 45 bases that are in frame from base 1. The donors were roughly 39 Caucasian individuals from Russia, aged roughly 6 to 100 years, who were systemically healthy. Each donor gave 8 to 10 milliliters of peripheral blood, drawn into EDTA-treated Vacutainer tubes. Ficoll-Paque density-gradient centrifugation was used to isolate PBMCs, with at least 7 million per sample. Trizol reagent was used to extract total RNA from the PBMCs, yielding at least 5.5 micrograms per sample. Naive CD45RAhigh/CD27high T cell percentages were measured by flow cytometry on a PBMC aliquot from every donor.

The receptor chain draws on TRBV4-3 and TRBJ2-1; 8 middle bases align to TRBD1. The TCR sequence derives from a woman aged 55 to 70 in good health. Material for sequencing was blood. At the DNA level, the sequence is TGCGCCAGCAGCCAAGATCAGGGGGCAGCGGTTGAGCAGTTCTTC. Translated, this gives CASSQDQGAAVEQFF.